The clone carrying this TCR beta chain was detected ten times or more. The data are from a study of T cells in Graves' hyperthyroidism and ophthalmopathy. The CDR3 length is 15 residues. Between the trimmed V and J ends, which lost 3 bases and 2 bases, there was a span of 14 bases. Germline lookup yields CDR1 DFQATT and CDR2 SNEGSKA (reference sequence). Amplified regions were TCR beta CDR3 sequences from RNA transcripts. When the TCR CDR3 underwent first-round RT-PCR, the HTBI primer set was used. TCRdb re-called the multiplex PCR reads through MiXCR, storing one row per CDR3 protein. The table shows hundreds of thousands of distinct CDR3 sequences, with less than 20% occurring only once.

V usage is TRBV20-1 and J usage is TRBJ2-1; D may be TRBD2 (5 bases). The clonotype originates from a woman between 18 and 29 years old with Graves' hyperthyroidism. The sequenced sample was blood. CDR3 nucleotide sequence: TGCAGTGCTAGCTCACCGGGATCCCCCTACAATGAGCAGTTCTTC. Translated: CSASSPGSPYNEQFF.